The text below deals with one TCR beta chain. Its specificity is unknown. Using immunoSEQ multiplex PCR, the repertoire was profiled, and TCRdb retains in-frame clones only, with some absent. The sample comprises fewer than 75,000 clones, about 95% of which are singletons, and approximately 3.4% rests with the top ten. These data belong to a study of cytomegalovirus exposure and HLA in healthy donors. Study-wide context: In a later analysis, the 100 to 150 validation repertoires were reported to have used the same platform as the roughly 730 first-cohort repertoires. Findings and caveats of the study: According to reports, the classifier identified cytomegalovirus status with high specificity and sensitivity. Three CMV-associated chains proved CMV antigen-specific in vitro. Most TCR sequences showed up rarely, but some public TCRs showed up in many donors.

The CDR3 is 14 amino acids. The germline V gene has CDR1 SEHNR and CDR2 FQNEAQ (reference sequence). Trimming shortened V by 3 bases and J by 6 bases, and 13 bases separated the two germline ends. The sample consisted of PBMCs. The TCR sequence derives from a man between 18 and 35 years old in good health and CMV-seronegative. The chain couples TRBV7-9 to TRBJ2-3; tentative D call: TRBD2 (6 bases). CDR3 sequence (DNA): TGTGCCAGCAGCTTCGTCGGGGGTAGCGATACGCAGTATTTT. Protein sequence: CASSFVGGSDTQYF.